This entry concerns a single TCR beta chain. Its antigen is unidentified. These data originate in a study of T cell responses to AZD1222 COVID-19 vaccine. About the study: Analyses pooled second doses at about 4 or about 12 weeks.

Study-level findings and limits: Among AZD1222 vaccinees, only five or six were seropositive at baseline. Within unmutated variant regions lay the reported targets of nearly half of spike-specific TCRs. Donors, mostly white British, included more females; clonal diversity was possibly underestimated.

Assay: immunoSEQ multiplex PCR; the TCRdb copy retains only in-frame clones and omits some. The data show some 97,000 clones, about 88% seen once. This TCR was recovered from an adult in good health. This specimen consisted of peripheral blood, obtained on day 0 of AZD1222 vaccination.

CDR3 bases: TGCGCCAGCAGTCAGGACAAGCTTGGAAACACCATATATTTT. Translating gives CASSQDKLGNTIYF. This rearrangement joins TRBV5-1 to TRBJ1-3; perhaps TRBD1 as D (5 bases). The germline gives CDR1 SGHRS, CDR2 YFSETQ. The CDR3 totals 14 residues. V was cut by 5 bases and J by 3 bases, with 12 bases left in between.